This T cell receptor (beta chain) originates from a study of blood T cells in healthy people across ages. The study, taken as a whole, reports: Donor CMV status, an unknown factor, possibly confounded changes in expanded clonotypes. Correlation between TCR beta diversity and naive T cell percentage was strong. Estimated diversity across one million T cells was deemed an underestimate.

Researchers collected approximately 9.5 milliliters of peripheral blood from every single donor. Looked up from germline, CDR1 is MNHEY and CDR2 is SVGEGT. This CDR3 is 13 amino acids long. Comments on this clonotype: Its antigen is undetermined. A read error may explain this, as a much larger clone is one base away.

Next came a second PCR, run for about 7 to 12 cycles, which used a sample-barcoded 5' primer along with a J-beta primer mix. TCRdb processed the 5' RACE reads anew with MiXCR; each CDR3 protein has one entry. The table records about 1.5 million distinct CDR3 sequences, under 55% of them present only once. The origin of this receptor is a woman between 18 and 29 years old in good health. Sequenced sample: blood. The chain employs TRBV6-2 or TRBV6-3 and TRBJ2-5, with 7 bases lining up with TRBD1. CDR3 bases: TGTGCCCGCAGCCGACAGGGCCAAGAGACCCAGTACTTC. It yields the protein CARSRQGQETQYF.